A selection of T cell receptor beta chains follows, all from one sample in a study of cytomegalovirus exposure and HLA in healthy donors. This table comes from immunoSEQ multiplex PCR, and its TCRdb copy is limited to in-frame clones, with some not included. The sample has 150,000 to 200,000 clones, more than 70% seen once; the top ten hold less than 2%. Sequencing was done on a sample of PBMCs. The receptors come from a man between 40 and 49 years old in good health and CMV-seropositive. The CDR3 runs from the conserved cysteine through the conserved F or W. A D gene is named only where the DNA matches it firmly. Only part of the rows carry a size: once, few, many, or a class if the clone is expanded.

J gene: TRBJ2-1; D gene: -; V gene: TRBV30; clone size: -; CDR3 DNA: TGTGCCTGGAGTGTACGCAGGGGGAGGAATGAGCAGTTCTTC; CDR3 protein: CAWSVRRGRNEQFF
J gene: TRBJ2-7; D gene: -; V gene: TRBV5-4; clone size: -; CDR3 DNA: TGTGCCAGCAGCTCCAGACACGGCTACGAGCAGTACTTC; CDR3 protein: CASSSRHGYEQYF
J gene: TRBJ1-2; D gene: TRBD1; V gene: TRBV5-4; clone size: -; CDR3 DNA: TGTGCCAGCAGCGCGACAGGGTATGGCTACACCTTC; CDR3 protein: CASSATGYGYTF
J gene: TRBJ2-1; D gene: -; V gene: TRBV5-1; clone size: -; CDR3 DNA: TGCGCCAGCAGCGGGAACGGGGTAACCTACAATGAGCAGTTCTTC; CDR3 protein: CASSGNGVTYNEQFF
J gene: TRBJ2-7; D gene: -; V gene: TRBV7-2; clone size: -; CDR3 DNA: TGTGCCAGCAGCCCAGGGGGGAGTACCCCCTTGACGCAGTACTTC; CDR3 protein: CASSPGGSTPLTQYF
J gene: TRBJ2-1; D gene: -; V gene: TRBV18; clone size: -; CDR3 DNA: TGTGCCAGCTCCGGGACTCCCAGAAATGAGCAGTTCTTC; CDR3 protein: CASSGTPRNEQFF
J gene: TRBJ1-4; D gene: -; V gene: TRBV10-3; clone size: -; CDR3 DNA: TGTGCCATCAGGGACAGTCCAACTAATGAAAAACTGTTTTTT; CDR3 protein: CAIRDSPTNEKLFF
J gene: TRBJ2-1; D gene: TRBD2; V gene: TRBV19; clone size: -; CDR3 DNA: TGTGCCAGTAGCTCAATCGGGACTAGCGGGGCCAATGAGCAGTTCTTC; CDR3 protein: CASSSIGTSGANEQFF
J gene: TRBJ1-1; D gene: -; V gene: TRBV18; clone size: few; CDR3 DNA: TGTGCCAGCTCACCACACGCGGAGAACACTGAAGCTTTCTTT; CDR3 protein: CASSPHAENTEAFF
J gene: TRBJ1-2; D gene: -; V gene: TRBV2; clone size: -; CDR3 DNA: TGTGCCAGCAGTGAAGTACCCACAGGGATACCTAGCTATGGCTACACCTTC; CDR3 protein: CASSEVPTGIPSYGYTF
J gene: TRBJ1-1; D gene: -; V gene: TRBV5-5; clone size: -; CDR3 DNA: TGTGCCAGCAGCTTAATTCTGGGGGCGCTTGAAGCTTTCTTT; CDR3 protein: CASSLILGALEAFF
J gene: TRBJ2-3; D gene: -; V gene: TRBV5-1; clone size: -; CDR3 DNA: TGCGCCAGCAGCAGGGACTCGATCACAGATACGCAGTATTTT; CDR3 protein: CASSRDSITDTQYF
J gene: TRBJ1-1; D gene: TRBD1; V gene: TRBV18; clone size: -; CDR3 DNA: TGTGCCAGCTCACCCGGACAGGGGAACACTGAAGCTTTCTTT; CDR3 protein: CASSPGQGNTEAFF
J gene: TRBJ2-1; D gene: TRBD2; V gene: TRBV7-9; clone size: -; CDR3 DNA: TGTGCCAGCGGGAGAGGGACTAGCGGCTACAATGAGCAGTTCTTC; CDR3 protein: CASGRGTSGYNEQFF
J gene: TRBJ2-7; D gene: TRBD2; V gene: TRBV7-2; clone size: -; CDR3 DNA: TGTGCCAGCAGCTCCAAGTCTGGGGGGGTAGAGCAGTACTTC; CDR3 protein: CASSSKSGGVEQYF
J gene: TRBJ2-5; D gene: TRBD1; V gene: TRBV7-8; clone size: -; CDR3 DNA: TGTGCCAGCAGCTTAGCGACGGGACAGGGCTACGAGACCCAGTACTTC; CDR3 protein: CASSLATGQGYETQYF
J gene: TRBJ1-2; D gene: -; V gene: TRBV7-9; clone size: -; CDR3 DNA: TGTTCCAGCGGCATAGGGGCAGACTTC; CDR3 protein: CSSGIGADF
J gene: TRBJ1-4; D gene: -; V gene: TRBV5-4; clone size: few; CDR3 DNA: TGTGCCAGCAGCTTGGCACCGGGTAACGAAAAACTGTTTTTT; CDR3 protein: CASSLAPGNEKLFF
J gene: TRBJ2-6; D gene: -; V gene: TRBV7-2; clone size: -; CDR3 DNA: TGTGCCAGCAGCCCCACATGGTCTGGGGCCAACGTCCTGACTTTC; CDR3 protein: CASSPTWSGANVLTF
J gene: TRBJ1-2; D gene: -; V gene: TRBV19; clone size: -; CDR3 DNA: TGTGCCAGTAGTAATCGCTATGGCTACACCTTC; CDR3 protein: CASSNRYGYTF
J gene: TRBJ2-5; D gene: TRBD2; V gene: TRBV27; clone size: -; CDR3 DNA: TGTGCCAGCAGTTTATCGCCCCTAGCGGGACGAGAGACCCAGTACTTC; CDR3 protein: CASSLSPLAGRETQYF
J gene: TRBJ2-1; D gene: TRBD2; V gene: TRBV18; clone size: -; CDR3 DNA: TGTGCCAGCTCACCAGGCGGGAGGGCCGTCCGGAATGAGCAGTTCTTC; CDR3 protein: CASSPGGRAVRNEQFF